The T cell receptor beta chain described here comes from a study of T cell responses to AZD1222 COVID-19 vaccine. Study findings and constraints: The donor group comprised mostly white British people and more females; the analysis possibly underestimated clonal diversity. A rise in Spike-specific TCR breadth and depth followed two AZD1222 doses.

Concerning this clone itself: What it binds is unknown.

Produced via immunoSEQ multiplex PCR; TCRdb's table is partial and in-frame only. The repertoire holds some 180,000 clones, about 86% seen once, with approximately 0.5% in the top ten. The material was peripheral blood, obtained on day 0 of AZD1222 vaccination. This sequence originates from an adult in good health.

For the CDR3, the DNA is TGCGCCAGCAGCCCCTTCGCCCCGGGGGCCACAGATACGCAGTATTTT. It is translated as CASSPFAPGATDTQYF. The chain joins TRBV4-3 to TRBJ2-3; D may match TRBD1 or TRBD2 (6 bases each). This CDR3 has 16 amino acids. CDR1 is LGHNA and CDR2 is YSLEER in the germline V gene. Deletions cut 4 bases from V and 2 bases from J, with 16 bases between.